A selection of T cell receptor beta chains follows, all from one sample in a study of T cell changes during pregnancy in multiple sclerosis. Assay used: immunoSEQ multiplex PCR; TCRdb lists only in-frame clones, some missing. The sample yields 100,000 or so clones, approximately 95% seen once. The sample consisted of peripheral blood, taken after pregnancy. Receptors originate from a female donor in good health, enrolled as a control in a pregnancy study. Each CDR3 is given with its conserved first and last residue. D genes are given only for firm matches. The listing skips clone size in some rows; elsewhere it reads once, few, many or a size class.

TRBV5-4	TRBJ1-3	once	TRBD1	TGTGCCAGCAGCGCAGGGGGGTCTGGAAACACCATATATTTT	CASSAGGSGNTIYF
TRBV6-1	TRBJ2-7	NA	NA	TGTGCCAGCAAGGAGGACTCCGAACCCTCCTACGAGCAGTACTTC	CASKEDSEPSYEQYF
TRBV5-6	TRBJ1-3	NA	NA	TGTGCCAGCAGCCTCCGACAGACATTGGGAAACACCATATATTTT	CASSLRQTLGNTIYF
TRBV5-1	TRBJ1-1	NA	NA	TGCGCCAGCAGCTTTCTAGAGGGGAGGCCTGAAGCTTTCTTT	CASSFLEGRPEAFF
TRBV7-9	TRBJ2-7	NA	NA	TGTGCCAGCAGCTTGGACATACCCTACGAGCAGTACTTC	CASSLDIPYEQYF
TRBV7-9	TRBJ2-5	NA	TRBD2	TGTGCCAGCAGCTTAGCGGGGGGGGAGGGCCTCGAGGAGACCCAGTACTTC	CASSLAGGEGLEETQYF
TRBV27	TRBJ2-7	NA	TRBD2	TGTGCCAGCCGCGGGGGGGGCCTTGGGTTGTACGAGCAGTACTTC	CASRGGGLGLYEQYF
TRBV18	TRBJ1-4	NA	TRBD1	TGTGCCAGCTCAGAGCGGACAGGGGGCGGAGAAAAACTGTTTTTT	CASSERTGGGEKLFF
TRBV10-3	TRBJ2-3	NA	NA	TGTGCCATCAGTGTTCGGATTCGGGGGAGTGGTACGCAGTATTTT	CAISVRIRGSGTQYF
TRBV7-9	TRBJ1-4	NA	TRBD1	TGTGCCAGCAGCTCTTACAGGGGAATCAATGAAAAACTGTTTTTT	CASSSYRGINEKLFF
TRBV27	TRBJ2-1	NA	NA	TGTGCCAGCAGTTTCGGGGGATACAATGAGCAGTTCTTC	CASSFGGYNEQFF
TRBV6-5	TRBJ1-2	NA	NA	TGTGCCAGCAGTTATAAGGGGAATGGCTACACCTTC	CASSYKGNGYTF
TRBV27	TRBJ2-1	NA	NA	TGTGCCAGCAGTCCTACCGGGGGCTCCTACAATGAGCAGTTCTTC	CASSPTGGSYNEQFF
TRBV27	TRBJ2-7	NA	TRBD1	TGTGCCAGCAGACACAGGGGGCTTAGCTACGAGCAGTACTTC	CASRHRGLSYEQYF
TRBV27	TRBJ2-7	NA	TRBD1	TGTGCCAGCAGTCGACAGGGGGGGCCTTACGAGCAGTACTTC	CASSRQGGPYEQYF
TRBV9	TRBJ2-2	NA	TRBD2	TGTGCCAGCAGACCTACTAGCGGGAGATTTTCCGGGGAGCTGTTTTTT	CASRPTSGRFSGELFF
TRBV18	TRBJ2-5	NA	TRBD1	TGTGCCAGCTCAACCTCCGGGACAGGGATCTCGGAGACCCAGTACTTC	CASSTSGTGISETQYF
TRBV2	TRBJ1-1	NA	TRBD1	TGTGCCAGCAGTAGACAGGGAAGCGATTTGGGGACTGAAGCTTTCTTT	CASSRQGSDLGTEAFF
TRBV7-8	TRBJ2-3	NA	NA	TGTGCCAGCAGCTTAGGTCCGGATACGCAGTATTTT	CASSLGPDTQYF
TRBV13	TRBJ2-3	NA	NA	TGTGCCAGCAGCCCGACATTCCTAGGCCCGAGGGGGTGGGGCACAGATACGCAGTATTTT	CASSPTFLGPRGWGTDTQYF
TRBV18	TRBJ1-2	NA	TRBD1	TGTGCCAGCTCACCACCCCTTAGACAGGGGAAGAATTCGGGCTACACCTTC	CASSPPLRQGKNSGYTF
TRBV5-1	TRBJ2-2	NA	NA	TGCGCCAGCAGCTTCCTAAGCACCGGGGAGCTGTTTTTT	CASSFLSTGELFF
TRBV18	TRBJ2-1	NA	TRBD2	TGTGCCAGCTCACCTAGGGGGCTAGCGGGGGCCTACAATGAGCAGTTCTTC	CASSPRGLAGAYNEQFF
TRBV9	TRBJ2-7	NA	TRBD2	TGTGCCAGCAGCGTGGGGCCTAGCGGCTCCTACGAGCAGTACTTC	CASSVGPSGSYEQYF
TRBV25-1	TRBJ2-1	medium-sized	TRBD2	TGTGCCAGCAGTCCGAGGGAAGCTAGCGGCCTTGTTGATGAGCAGTTCTTC	CASSPREASGLVDEQFF
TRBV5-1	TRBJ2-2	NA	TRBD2	TGCGCCAGCAGCTTGGCCCTAGCGGGAAACACCGGGGAGCTGTTTTTT	CASSLALAGNTGELFF
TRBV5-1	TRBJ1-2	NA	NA	TGCGCCAGCAGCCTGGACCTGGCGGGTAACTATGGCTACACCTTC	CASSLDLAGNYGYTF
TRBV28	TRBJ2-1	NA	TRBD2	TGTGCCAGCAGTTTACCTAGCGGGAGGGGATACAATGAGCAGTTCTTC	CASSLPSGRGYNEQFF
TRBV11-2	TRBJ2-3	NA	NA	TGTGCCAGCAGCTTATCGCTGGGGGCCACAGATACGCAGTATTTT	CASSLSLGATDTQYF
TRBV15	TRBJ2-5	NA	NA	TGTGCCACCAGCAGAGGAATGAGTGAGACCCAGTACTTC	CATSRGMSETQYF
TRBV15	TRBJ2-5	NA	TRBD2	TGTGCCACCCGAGGGACTACGGGGCAAGAGACCCAGTACTTC	CATRGTTGQETQYF
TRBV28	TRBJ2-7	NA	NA	TGTGCCAGCAGCGGGAGAAACTACGAGCAGTACTTC	CASSGRNYEQYF
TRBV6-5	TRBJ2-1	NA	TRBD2	TGTGCCAGCAGCAGCGGACTAGCGGGGGACAATGAGCAGTTCTTC	CASSSGLAGDNEQFF
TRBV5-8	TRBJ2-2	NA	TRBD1	TGTGCCAGCAGACTTGGGACAGGGGGGCGTACCGGGGAGCTGTTTTTT	CASRLGTGGRTGELFF
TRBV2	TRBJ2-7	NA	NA	TGTGCCAGCATGGAGGGCTACGAGCAGTACTTC	CASMEGYEQYF
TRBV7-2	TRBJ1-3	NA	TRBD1	TGTGCCAGCAGTCCTACAGGGGCTGGAAACACCATATATTTT	CASSPTGAGNTIYF
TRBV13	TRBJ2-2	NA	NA	TGTGCCAGCAGCTTGCGCACCGGGGAGCTGTTTTTT	CASSLRTGELFF
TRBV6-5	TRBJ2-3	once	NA	TGTGCCAGCGCCCCGGGACTGGGCACAGATACGCAGTATTTT	CASAPGLGTDTQYF
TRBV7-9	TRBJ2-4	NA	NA	TGTGCCAGCAGCTATAATCGGGAGGCCAAAAACATTCAGTACTTC	CASSYNREAKNIQYF
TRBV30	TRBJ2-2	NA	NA	TGTGCCTGGAGAGTCGGGAGTGATCTGAACACCGGGGAGCTGTTTTTT	CAWRVGSDLNTGELFF
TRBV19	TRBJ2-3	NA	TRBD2	TGTGCCAGTAGTCCAAGCGGGAGTTCAGATACGCAGTATTTT	CASSPSGSSDTQYF
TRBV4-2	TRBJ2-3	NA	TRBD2	TGTGCCAGCAGCCAAGATTTGAGACTAGCGGGAGTGTGGGACACAGATACGCAGTATTTT	CASSQDLRLAGVWDTDTQYF
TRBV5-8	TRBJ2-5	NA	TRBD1	TGTGCCAGCAGCCGGGACAGGGGGATGCAAGAGACCCAGTACTTC	CASSRDRGMQETQYF
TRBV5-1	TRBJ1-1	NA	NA	TGCGCCAGCACTTTAGAAGGGGCTCAAACTGAAGCTTTCTTT	CASTLEGAQTEAFF
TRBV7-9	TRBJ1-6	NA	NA	TGTGCCAGCGTCGGGGATTCCAATTCACCCCTCCACTTT	CASVGDSNSPLHF
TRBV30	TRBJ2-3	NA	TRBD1	TGTGCCTGGAAGGGACAGGGCTACACAGATACGCAGTATTTT	CAWKGQGYTDTQYF
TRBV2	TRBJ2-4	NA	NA	TGTGCCAGCAGTGAAGGACGGGCGGGACGCGACATTCAGTACTTC	CASSEGRAGRDIQYF
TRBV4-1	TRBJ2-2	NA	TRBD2	TGCGCCAGCAGCCCTGGGACTAGCGGCGTGGGGGGTACCGGGGAGCTGTTTTTT	CASSPGTSGVGGTGELFF
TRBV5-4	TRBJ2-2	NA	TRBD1	TGTGCCAGCAGCCTCGACAGGGTGGGAGACACCGGGGAGCTGTTTTTT	CASSLDRVGDTGELFF
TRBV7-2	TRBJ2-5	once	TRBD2	TGTGCCAGCAGCCAGGGACTAGCGGGAGCAGAGACCCAGTACTTC	CASSQGLAGAETQYF
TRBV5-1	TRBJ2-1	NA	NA	TGCGCCAGCATGAGGAGTCTTCCGACCAACTACAATGAGCAGTTCTTC	CASMRSLPTNYNEQFF
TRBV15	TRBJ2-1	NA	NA	TGTGCCACCAGCAGAGGGCCGGGATCCCACAATGAGCAGTTCTTC	CATSRGPGSHNEQFF
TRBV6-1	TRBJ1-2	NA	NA	TGTGCCAGCAGTGAACTCCAGGGAAGCTATGGCTACACCTTC	CASSELQGSYGYTF
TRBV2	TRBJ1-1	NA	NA	TGTGCCAGCAGTGAAATGGGCGAGAGCACTGAAGCTTTCTTT	CASSEMGESTEAFF
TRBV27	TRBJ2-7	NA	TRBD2	TGTGCCAGCAGTTCTTACCTTGGACTAGCGGGAGGAGACGAGCAGTACTTC	CASSSYLGLAGGDEQYF